Listed here is a single T cell receptor beta chain. The antigen is unknown. TCRdb re-called the 5' RACE reads with MiXCR, one entry per CDR3 protein. The sample shows roughly 250,000 distinct CDR3 sequences, roughly 15% of them seen only once. These data are taken from a study of T-cell memory formation after mild COVID-19. Turning to the study itself: In these data, TCR clusters were largely donor specific. General study results and limits: In second-wave clones peaking day 37, SARS-CoV-2 specificity remained unconfirmed. Pre-infection memory harbored some responding clones, suggesting cross-reactive memory joined.

The sequencing input was PBMCs or a T cell subset sorted from them (not recorded which). The TCR was taken from a man aged 18 to 29 who had mild COVID-19 (a few samples of this study predate the infection). Cell type and time point are not known.

The CDR3 coding sequence is TGTGCCAGCAGATCTTCCCCGGGACAGGGAACAGATACGCAGTATTTT. Protein product: CASRSSPGQGTDTQYF. This chain connects TRBV6-6 to TRBJ2-3, with TRBD1 matching 9 bases. The CDR3 sequence is 16 residues long. V shed 6 bases and J 3 bases; nucleotides not matched to a gene: 10. The V gene's germline CDR1 is MNHNY and CDR2 SVGAGI (reference sequence).